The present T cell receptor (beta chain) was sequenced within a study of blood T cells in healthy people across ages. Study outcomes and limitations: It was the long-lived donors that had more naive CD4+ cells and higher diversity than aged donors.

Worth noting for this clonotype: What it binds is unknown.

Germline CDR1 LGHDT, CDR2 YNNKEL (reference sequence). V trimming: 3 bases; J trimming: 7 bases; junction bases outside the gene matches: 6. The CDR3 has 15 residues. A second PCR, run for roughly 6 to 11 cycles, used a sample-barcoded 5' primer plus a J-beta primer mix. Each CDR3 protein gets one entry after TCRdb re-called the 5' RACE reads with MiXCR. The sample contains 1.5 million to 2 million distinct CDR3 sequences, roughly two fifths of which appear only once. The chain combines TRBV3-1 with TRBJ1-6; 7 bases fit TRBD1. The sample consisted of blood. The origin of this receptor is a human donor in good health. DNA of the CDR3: TGTGCCAGCAGCCAGGGTTGGACAGGAAATTCACCCCTCCACTTT. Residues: CASSQGWTGNSPLHF.